The source of this TCR beta chain is a study of blood T cell repertoires in COVID-19. Across the whole study: The United States, Italy and Spain were the sources of the acute and convalescent COVID-19 samples. T cells, B-cell-depleted T cells, or PBMCs supplied cDNA or gDNA.

Per the study methods: Reference gene primer amplification gave estimated nucleated cell counts. The protocol was immunoSEQ multiplex PCR, while the TCRdb copy is restricted to in-frame clones and leaves out a portion. The V and J calls and clone size were taken over from that table, and D and trimming were inferred from the DNA. The sample lists some 45,000 clones; 83% were seen once. The CDR3 is 18 residues long. Germline assignment: CDR1 SGHRS and CDR2 YFSETQ. V lost 1 base and J lost 6; bases outside the gene matches: 11. Sequenced: peripheral blood. This clonotype originated in a man older than 75 in a cohort sampled during active COVID-19. The rearrangement links TRBV5-1 to TRBJ2-7; 15 positions match TRBD2. CDR3 DNA sequence: TGCGCCAGCAGCTTGCTCGGGACTAGCGGGGGGAGTAATGGCGAGCAGTACTTC. Residues: CASSLLGTSGGSNGEQYF.